The 2 T cell receptor beta chains in this list originate from one sample, sequenced in a study of cytomegalovirus exposure and HLA in healthy donors. Clones were read by immunoSEQ multiplex PCR, and TCRdb kept only the in-frame ones, dropping some. The sample has 200,000 to 300,000 clones, about 92% seen once. Sequenced material: PBMCs. These receptors were taken from a woman aged 25 to 39 in good health and CMV-seronegative.

V gene TRBV14 combines with J gene TRBJ2-5, with D hard to call. Trimming left V 2 bases short and J 4 bases short, with 8 bases between. Per germline, CDR1 SGHDN and CDR2 FVKESK. This CDR3 has 13 amino acids. The CDR3 DNA follows: TGTGCCAGCAGCCAATTCATAGCAGAGACCCAGTACTTC. It yields the protein CASSQFIAETQYF. Based on the CDR3 plus reference TRBV14 and TRBJ2-5, the full variable domain is EAGVTQFPSHSVIEKGQTVTLRCDPISGHDNLYWYRRVMGKEIKFLLHFVKESKQDESGMPNNRFLAERTGGTYSTLKVQPAELEDSGVYFCASSQFIAETQYFGPGTRLLVL.

This clone was seen a handful of times. This chain links TRBV25-1 with TRBJ1-4; D uncertain. CDR1 and CDR2 from the germline V gene are MGHDK and SYGVNS. The CDR3 is 14 amino acids. Trimming removed 3 bases from V and 8 bases from J, with 13 bases in between. CDR3 nucleotides: TGTGCCAGCAGTGATCGAGGGTTCGGCGAAAAACTGTTTTTT. It codes for CASSDRGFGEKLFF.